A selection of T cell receptor beta chains follows, all from one sample in a study of T cells in Graves' hyperthyroidism and ophthalmopathy. TCRdb reprocessed the multiplex PCR reads with MiXCR, giving one entry per CDR3 protein. The sample shows hundreds of thousands of distinct CDR3 sequences, less than 15% of them seen only once. The sample consisted of blood. The receptors come from a young woman with Graves' hyperthyroidism. Both conserved end residues are part of each CDR3. A D gene is named only where the DNA matches it firmly. Clone size is stated in some rows and not others, as once, few, many or a class when expanded.

J gene	D gene	V gene	CDR3 length	clone size	CDR3 protein	CDR3 DNA
TRBJ2-3	NA	TRBV2	19	many	CASSEPLLTRGESTDTQYF	TGTGCCAGCAGTGAACCACTCCTCACAAGGGGGGAAAGCACAGATACGCAGTATTTT
TRBJ2-5	NA	TRBV3-1	14	many	CASSQTVATETQYF	TGTGCCAGCAGCCAAACGGTAGCAACAGAGACCCAGTACTTC
TRBJ2-5	NA	TRBV5-1	15	few	CASSLVVRSQETQYF	TGCGCCAGCAGCTTGGTGGTTAGGTCCCAAGAGACCCAGTACTTC
TRBJ2-7	TRBD2	TRBV27	13	few	CASSPGGPYERYF	TGTGCCAGCAGTCCGGGAGGTCCCTACGAGCGGTACTTC
TRBJ1-1	NA	TRBV7-9	12	NA	CASSLDIAEAFF	TGTGCCAGCAGCTTAGACATCGCTGAAGCTTTCTTT
TRBJ2-3	NA	TRBV3-1	12	NA	CASSQESGSAYF	TGTGCCAGCAGCCAAGAGAGCGGGTCGGCGTATTTT
TRBJ1-1	TRBD1	TRBV7-9	17	few	CASSSGQGIRPGTEAFF	TGTGCCAGCAGCTCCGGACAGGGGATTCGGCCAGGGACTGAAGCTTTCTTT
TRBJ1-6	NA	TRBV7-3	13	many	CASSLTENSPLHF	TGTGCCAGCAGCTTAACGGAAAATTCACCCCTCCACTTT
TRBJ2-3	NA	TRBV9	13	NA	CASQPGETDTQYF	TGTGCCAGCCAACCTGGGGAGACAGATACGCAGTATTTT
TRBJ2-2	NA	TRBV5-1	14	many	CASSLVRVSGELFF	TGCGCCAGCAGCTTGGTGAGGGTCTCCGGGGAGCTGTTTTTT
TRBJ1-1	NA	TRBV19	16	NA	CASSIMEQSPNTEAFF	TGTGCCAGTAGTATAATGGAGCAGAGCCCTAACACTGAAGCTTTCTTT
TRBJ2-6	NA	TRBV7-9	17	few	CASSSGDGGTGANVLTF	TGTGCCAGCAGCTCGGGCGATGGGGGTACCGGGGCCAACGTCCTGACTTTC
TRBJ2-3	TRBD1	TRBV20-1	15	many	CSAAIPGQTTDTQYF	TGCAGTGCCGCCATACCGGGACAGACCACAGATACGCAGTATTTT
TRBJ2-7	NA	TRBV4-3	15	NA	CASSQLAGAYHEQYF	TGCGCCAGCAGCCAGCTCGCAGGGGCTTACCACGAGCAGTACTTC
TRBJ2-7	NA	TRBV28	15	many	CASSSGERGRYEQYF	TGTGCCAGCAGTTCAGGCGAGAGGGGGAGATACGAGCAGTACTTC
TRBJ1-1	TRBD1	TRBV5-1	16	many	CASSQTFRGRNTEAFF	TGCGCCAGCAGCCAAACTTTCAGGGGGCGAAACACTGAAGCTTTCTTT
TRBJ2-4	TRBD1	TRBV11-2	16	many	CASSQSSWDSLNIQYF	TGTGCCAGCAGTCAATCATCGTGGGACAGCCTAAACATTCAGTACTTC
TRBJ2-7	NA	TRBV7-3	13	many	CASSSPPSYEQYF	TGTGCCAGCAGCTCCCCCCCTTCCTACGAGCAGTACTTC
TRBJ1-2	NA	TRBV7-9	12	NA	CASEIKVGGYTF	TGTGCCAGCGAGATAAAGGTGGGGGGCTACACCTTC
TRBJ2-5	TRBD2	TRBV4-1	17	few	CASSQKLTGLAEETQYF	TGCGCCAGCAGCCAGAAACTTACGGGACTAGCGGAAGAGACCCAGTACTTC
TRBJ2-3	TRBD1	TRBV29-1	13	many	CSVERQGPDTQYF	TGCAGCGTTGAACGACAGGGTCCAGATACGCAGTATTTT
TRBJ1-6	NA	TRBV18	15	few	CASSLGDSTNSPLHF	TGTGCCAGCTCACTAGGCGACTCGACTAATTCACCCCTCCACTTT
TRBJ2-1	TRBD2	TRBV5-1	15	few	CASSQGTSGHNEQFF	TGCGCCAGCAGCCAGGGGACTAGCGGCCACAATGAGCAGTTCTTC
TRBJ2-2	NA	TRBV4-2	13	NA	CASSPTWGGELFF	TGTGCCAGCAGCCCGACTTGGGGCGGGGAGCTGTTTTTT